Listed below are T cell receptor beta chains from one sample, sequenced in a study of T-cell memory formation after mild COVID-19. TCRdb ran MiXCR on the 5' RACE reads and lists one entry per CDR3 protein. Here the sample spans 350,000 to 500,000 distinct CDR3 sequences, over 15% being singletons. The sample comprised PBMCs or a T cell subset sorted from them (not recorded which). These receptors were taken from a young man who had mild COVID-19 (a few samples of this study predate the infection). Cell type and time point are not known. The CDR3 runs from the conserved cysteine through the conserved F or W. The D gene is left open where the match is weak. A row's size may be missing; if present it is once, few, many or a size class.

TRBV5-4,TRBJ1-3,.,.,CASSLDLGQGAYSGNTIYF,TGTGCCAGCAGCTTGGATTTGGGCCAAGGCGCGTACTCTGGAAACACCATATATTTT
TRBV24-1,TRBJ2-1,.,.,CATSDHQAQAPHEGQFF,TGTGCCACCAGTGACCACCAGGCGCAGGCCCCTCATGAAGGGCAGTTCTTC
TRBV6-5,TRBJ2-6,.,few,CASSFDSSGANVLTF,TGTGCCAGCAGTTTCGACAGCTCTGGGGCCAACGTCCTGACTTTC
TRBV7-2,TRBJ1-2,.,few,CASSLEWGDYGYTF,TGTGCCAGCAGCTTAGAGTGGGGGGATTATGGCTACACCTTC
TRBV15,TRBJ1-1,.,.,CATSFGLGDTEAFF,TGTGCCACCAGCTTCGGCCTCGGGGACACTGAAGCTTTCTTT
TRBV6-2/TRBV6-3,TRBJ2-7,.,few,CASSYVTLDEQYF,TGTGCCAGCAGTTACGTTACCCTAGACGAGCAGTACTTC
TRBV7-9,TRBJ2-5,TRBD2,.,CASSKSPSGRPLETQYF,TGTGCCAGCAGCAAATCACCTAGCGGCCGTCCTTTGGAGACCCAGTACTTC
TRBV10-3,TRBJ2-6,.,few,CANAGAGANVLTF,TGTGCCAACGCAGGGGCAGGGGCCAACGTCCTGACTTTC
TRBV12-3/TRBV12-4,TRBJ2-6,.,once,CASSFRGSPGANVLTF,TGTGCCAGCAGTTTTCGGGGGTCCCCTGGGGCCAACGTCCTGACTTTC
TRBV20-1,TRBJ2-1,TRBD1,few,CSARDDGTGLLFF,TGCAGTGCTAGAGATGATGGGACAGGGTTACTGTTCTTC
TRBV12-3/TRBV12-4,TRBJ1-1,.,.,CASSSLDGLGTEAFF,TGTGCCAGCAGCTCCCTCGACGGCCTGGGGACTGAAGCTTTCTTT
TRBV7-2,TRBJ1-5,TRBD1,few,CASSRGGQAGQPQHF,TGTGCCAGCAGCCGGGGGGGACAGGCTGGTCAGCCCCAGCATTTT
TRBV9,TRBJ2-2,TRBD2,few,CASSPNPSGGAVGELFF,TGTGCCAGCAGCCCTAACCCTAGCGGGGGGGCCGTAGGGGAGCTGTTTTTT
TRBV2,TRBJ1-5,TRBD1,few,CASSWDSFNQPQHF,TGTGCCAGCAGTTGGGACAGCTTCAATCAGCCCCAGCATTTT
TRBV27,TRBJ1-2,.,few,CASSFKPVTSYGYTF,TGTGCCAGCAGCTTCAAACCAGTAACCTCCTATGGCTACACCTTC
TRBV20-1,TRBJ1-5,.,few,CSARDKVRGASPNQPQHF,TGCAGTGCTAGAGATAAGGTTCGTGGGGCCAGCCCCAATCAGCCCCAGCATTTT
TRBV19,TRBJ1-1,.,.,CASSAGFGTEAFF,TGTGCCAGTAGTGCCGGATTCGGCACTGAAGCTTTCTTT
TRBV5-1,TRBJ1-1,.,few,CASSLELAGAFGTEAFF,TGCGCCAGCAGCTTGGAATTGGCAGGGGCGTTCGGCACTGAAGCTTTCTTT
TRBV7-2,TRBJ1-1,TRBD1,many,CASSFYGQEHPGAFF,TGTGCCAGCAGCTTTTACGGACAGGAGCATCCCGGAGCTTTCTTT
TRBV4-1,TRBJ2-3,.,.,CASSQEASPSTDTQYF,TGCGCCAGCAGCCAAGAGGCCAGCCCTAGCACAGATACGCAGTATTTT
TRBV3-1,TRBJ1-1,.,once,CASSQGFAAIFPDAFF,TGTGCCAGCAGCCAAGGGTTTGCAGCTATTTTTCCTGATGCTTTCTTT
TRBV20-1,TRBJ2-5,.,few,CRRATQETQYF,TGCAGGCGGGCCACCCAAGAGACCCAGTACTTC
TRBV20-1,TRBJ2-3,TRBD2,.,CSAFSGGTSTDTQYF,TGCAGTGCCTTTAGCGGGGGGACTAGCACAGATACGCAGTATTTT
TRBV4-1,TRBJ2-5,.,few,CASSRPDRPKETQYF,TGCGCCAGCAGCCGTCCTGACCGGCCGAAAGAGACCCAGTACTTC
TRBV7-2,TRBJ1-1,.,.,CASSTRRAGDTEAFF,TGTGCCAGCAGCACCCGAAGGGCGGGGGACACTGAAGCTTTCTTT
TRBV12-3/TRBV12-4,TRBJ2-3,.,.,CASSAVLVADTQYF,TGTGCCAGCAGTGCCGTGCTAGTCGCAGATACGCAGTATTTT
TRBV6-5,TRBJ2-7,.,.,CASSLNPGPAESYEQYF,TGTGCCAGCAGTCTAAACCCCGGGCCGGCAGAATCCTACGAGCAGTACTTC
TRBV7-9,TRBJ2-7,.,few,CASTWRDRSEQYF,TGTGCCAGCACGTGGAGGGATCGATCCGAGCAGTACTTC
TRBV7-9,TRBJ1-2,.,few,CASSPGGGDGYTF,TGTGCCAGCAGCCCGGGTGGAGGGGATGGCTACACCTTC
TRBV6-6,TRBJ1-5,.,.,CASTRDYSNQPQHF,TGTGCCAGCACCCGTGATTATAGCAATCAGCCCCAGCATTTT
TRBV20-1,TRBJ1-2,TRBD1,.,CSASGTADGYTF,TGCAGTGCTTCCGGGACAGCGGACGGCTACACCTTC